This entry is about one T cell receptor beta chain. Its target is not known. Using immunoSEQ multiplex PCR, the repertoire was profiled, and TCRdb retains in-frame clones only, with some absent. The sample includes roughly 180,000 clones, 86% of them seen just once. The data stem from a study of cytomegalovirus exposure and HLA in healthy donors. Notes on the study in general: According to a later analysis, TCR clusters from the first cohort tended to co-occur in the 100 to 150 validation repertoires.

From the 120-subject validation cohort, which was separate from the roughly 620-subject first cohort, the donors were drawn. Germline CDR1 reads SNHLY; CDR2 reads FYNNEI. The V and J ends lost 6 bases and 0 bases respectively, with 12 bases between them. CDR3 length: 14 residues. This TCR derives from a man in his thirties or forties in good health and CMV-seropositive. The V gene is TRBV2, the J gene TRBJ2-7; weak D call: TRBD1 (6 bases). Sequenced input: PBMCs. The DNA for the CDR3 is TGTGCCAGCAGCCAGGGGAGCACCTCCTACGAGCAGTACTTC. Translation: CASSQGSTSYEQYF.